These T cell receptor beta chains were read from a single sample in a study of blood T cells in healthy people across ages. One entry per CDR3 protein, called by TCRdb with MiXCR from the 5' RACE reads. The sample lists over 700,000 distinct CDR3 sequences, approximately 25% seen once, with 9% to 9.5% in the top ten. This sample was shared with a second study, whose subject was T cells of mothers and their children.

The sample consisted of blood. These receptors were taken from a boy aged 10-17 years in good health. CDR3s include the opening cysteine and the closing phenylalanine or tryptophan. A D gene is named only where the DNA matches it firmly. Clone sizes are given selectively: once, few, many, or a class where the clone is expanded.

TRBV20-1	.	few	TRBJ2-4	CSAMALAKNIQYF	TGCAGTGCTATGGCGTTAGCCAAAAACATTCAGTACTTC
TRBV7-2	.	few	TRBJ1-1	CASSLWANTEAFF	TGTGCCAGCAGCTTATGGGCGAACACTGAAGCTTTCTTT
TRBV15	.	few	TRBJ2-7	CATSRVGEPYEQYF	TGTGCCACCAGCAGAGTGGGGGAACCCTACGAGCAGTACTTC
TRBV6-5	TRBD1	.	TRBJ2-5	CATRDSTGEETQYF	TGTGCCACACGGGACAGTACCGGGGAAGAGACCCAGTACTTC
TRBV12-3/TRBV12-4	.	.	TRBJ2-7	CASSQGGWYEQYF	TGTGCCAGCAGCCAGGGGGGGTGGTACGAGCAGTACTTC
TRBV10-3	TRBD1	.	TRBJ2-2	CAISGPGGSGELFF	TGTGCCATCAGTGGGCCAGGGGGTTCCGGGGAGCTGTTTTTT
TRBV5-5	.	.	TRBJ1-4	CAGSLEGRGGEKLFF	TGTGCCGGCAGCCTGGAGGGCAGGGGTGGTGAAAAACTGTTTTTT
TRBV3-1	TRBD1	.	TRBJ2-1	CASSPTGALYNEQFF	TGTGCCAGCAGCCCAACAGGGGCCCTCTACAATGAGCAGTTCTTC
TRBV3-1	.	many	TRBJ1-2	CASSQDQGSYGYTF	TGTGCCAGCAGCCAAGATCAGGGGTCCTATGGCTACACCTTC
TRBV4-3	.	.	TRBJ2-7	CASSQNTGIEYEQYF	TGCGCCAGCAGCCAAAATACGGGCATAGAGTACGAGCAGTACTTC
TRBV28	.	.	TRBJ1-6	CASTPGQVASPLHF	TGTGCCAGCACTCCGGGACAAGTTGCTTCACCCCTCCACTTT
TRBV29-1	TRBD2	few	TRBJ2-7	CSVEETGGSYEQYF	TGCAGCGTTGAAGAAACGGGAGGTAGTTACGAGCAGTACTTC
TRBV2	.	.	TRBJ2-6	CASSVEGGANVLTF	TGTGCCAGCAGTGTAGAGGGTGGGGCCAACGTCCTGACTTTC
TRBV7-3	.	.	TRBJ2-7	CASSYASGSTYEQYF	TGTGCCAGCAGCTACGCGTCCGGGAGCACTTACGAGCAGTACTTC
TRBV19	.	few	TRBJ2-3	CASSIEGDTQYF	TGTGCCAGTAGTATAGAGGGAGATACGCAGTATTTT
TRBV11-3	.	few	TRBJ2-7	CASSLVGDAYEQYF	TGTGCCAGCAGCTTAGTCGGGGATGCCTACGAGCAGTACTTC
TRBV29-1	.	.	TRBJ1-4	CSAKGSFGEKLFF	TGCAGCGCAAAGGGGAGTTTTGGTGAAAAACTGTTTTTT
TRBV6-5	.	many	TRBJ1-1	CASSYGQGTEAFF	TGTGCCAGCAGTTACGGGCAGGGGACTGAAGCTTTCTTT
TRBV7-9	TRBD2	.	TRBJ2-5	CASSSGGAPETQYF	TGTGCCAGCAGCTCCGGGGGGGCCCCCGAGACCCAGTACTTC
TRBV7-2	.	.	TRBJ2-6	CASSSGPTGANVLTF	TGTGCCAGCAGCTCAGGACCCACTGGGGCCAACGTCCTGACTTTC
TRBV3-1	TRBD1	.	TRBJ1-2	CASSQDLSGGGYGYTF	TGTGCCAGCAGCCAAGATCTCTCAGGGGGCGGCTATGGCTACACCTTC
TRBV9	.	few	TRBJ2-4	CASSVSGEDIQYF	TGTGCCAGCAGCGTATCCGGGGAGGACATTCAGTACTTC
TRBV9	TRBD1	.	TRBJ2-1	CASSVAGQVNNEQFF	TGTGCCAGCAGCGTGGCGGGACAGGTAAACAATGAGCAGTTCTTC
TRBV9	.	many	TRBJ2-5	CASSVGDRTGFQYF	TGTGCCAGCAGCGTAGGAGACAGGACGGGTTTCCAGTACTTC
TRBV2	.	.	TRBJ1-4	CAGSEYSVVGEKLFF	TGTGCCGGCAGTGAATACAGCGTCGTAGGGGAAAAACTGTTTTTT
TRBV4-3	TRBD1	.	TRBJ2-7	CASSLNRGGQTYEQYF	TGCGCCAGCAGCCTAAACAGAGGGGGACAGACATACGAGCAGTACTTC
TRBV28	TRBD2	.	TRBJ2-5	CASSFNPGLAGDRETQYF	TGTGCCAGCAGTTTCAATCCGGGACTAGCGGGAGATCGAGAGACCCAGTACTTC
TRBV12-3/TRBV12-4	TRBD1	.	TRBJ2-3	CASLSPGRQGRGGTDTQYF	TGTGCCAGCCTTTCTCCAGGGAGACAGGGGCGAGGGGGCACAGATACGCAGTATTTT
TRBV6-5	TRBD1	few	TRBJ2-1	CASSSRATGDYNEQFF	TGTGCCAGCAGCTCCCGAGCGACAGGGGACTACAATGAGCAGTTCTTC
TRBV11-2	TRBD1	.	TRBJ2-7	CASSSSGTGIYEQYF	TGTGCCAGCAGCAGTTCCGGGACAGGAATCTACGAGCAGTACTTC
TRBV7-9	.	.	TRBJ1-4	CASRSGSKESEKLFF	TGTGCCAGCAGGTCCGGCTCCAAAGAAAGTGAAAAACTGTTTTTT
TRBV29-1	.	.	TRBJ2-5	CSVEPRDIQETQYF	TGCAGCGTTGAACCCCGGGACATACAAGAGACCCAGTACTTC
TRBV28	.	.	TRBJ2-5	CASSFGGSSKTQYF	TGTGCCAGCAGTTTCGGCGGATCCTCCAAGACCCAGTACTTC
TRBV20-1	TRBD2	.	TRBJ2-3	CSARASGYSTDTQYF	TGCAGTGCTAGGGCTAGCGGGTATAGCACAGATACGCAGTATTTT
TRBV4-1	TRBD2	.	TRBJ2-1	CASRQGLANEQFF	TGCGCCAGCAGACAAGGACTAGCCAATGAGCAGTTCTTC
TRBV3-1	TRBD1	.	TRBJ2-5	CASSDGTGEIETQYF	TGTGCCAGCAGCGACGGGACAGGGGAAATAGAGACCCAGTACTTC
TRBV20-1	.	few	TRBJ2-1	CSARGRMYNEQFF	TGCAGTGCTAGGGGGCGTATGTACAATGAGCAGTTCTTC
TRBV27	.	.	TRBJ2-1	CASRIASSYNEQFF	TGTGCCAGCAGAATAGCGAGCTCCTACAATGAGCAGTTCTTC
TRBV20-1	TRBD2	few	TRBJ2-1	CSASWGLAGGNEQFF	TGCAGTGCTAGCTGGGGTCTAGCGGGGGGTAATGAGCAGTTCTTC
TRBV20-1	TRBD1	.	TRBJ2-7	CSARDKTGNSYEQYF	TGCAGTGCTAGAGATAAGACAGGGAACTCCTACGAGCAGTACTTC
TRBV11-2	TRBD1	few	TRBJ2-7	CASSLGARDRGSPTSYEQYF	TGTGCCAGCAGCCTCGGAGCACGGGACAGGGGATCCCCCACTTCCTACGAGCAGTACTTC
TRBV7-6	.	.	TRBJ2-1	CASSLIWTEYNEQFF	TGTGCCAGCAGCTTAATCTGGACAGAATACAATGAGCAGTTCTTC
TRBV3-1	TRBD2	.	TRBJ2-3	CASSKAGDVDTQYF	TGTGCCAGCAGCAAAGCGGGAGATGTGGATACGCAGTATTTT
TRBV24-1	TRBD2	.	TRBJ2-1	CATSDFGTSGGYNEQFF	TGTGCCACCAGTGATTTCGGGACTAGCGGGGGGTACAATGAGCAGTTCTTC
TRBV4-1	TRBD1	.	TRBJ2-5	CASSVVAHRGGETQYF	TGCGCCAGCAGCGTGGTCGCGCACAGGGGTGGGGAGACCCAGTACTTC